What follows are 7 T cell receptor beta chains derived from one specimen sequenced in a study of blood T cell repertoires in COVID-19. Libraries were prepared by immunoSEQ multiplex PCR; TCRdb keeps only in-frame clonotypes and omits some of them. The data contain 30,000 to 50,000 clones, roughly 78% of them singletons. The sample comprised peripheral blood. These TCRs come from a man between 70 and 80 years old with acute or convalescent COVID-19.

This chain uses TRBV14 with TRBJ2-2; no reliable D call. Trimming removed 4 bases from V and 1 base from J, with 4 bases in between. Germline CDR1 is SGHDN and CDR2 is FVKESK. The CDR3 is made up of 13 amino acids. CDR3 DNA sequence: TGTGCCAGCAGCCCCGTGAACACCGGGGAGCTGTTTTTT. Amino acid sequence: CASSPVNTGELFF.

For the CDR3, the DNA is TGTGCCAGCTGTCGTCAGGTCGGGGAGCTGTTTTTT. This sequence encodes CASCRQVGELFF. J is TRBJ2-2 and V is TRBV28; D gene ambiguous. The CDR3 runs to 12 residues. Germline CDR1 and CDR2: MDHEN and SYDVKM. Trimming shortened V by 8 bases and J by 7 bases, and 11 bases separated the two germline ends.

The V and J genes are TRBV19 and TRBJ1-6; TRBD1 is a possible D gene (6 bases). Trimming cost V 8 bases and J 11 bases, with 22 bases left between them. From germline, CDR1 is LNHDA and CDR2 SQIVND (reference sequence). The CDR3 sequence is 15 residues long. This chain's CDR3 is CASSPGGHFSAPLHF. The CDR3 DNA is TGTGCCAGTTCACCTGGGGGACACTTTTCCGCACCCCTCCACTTT. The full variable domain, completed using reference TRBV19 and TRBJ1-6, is DGGITQSPKYLFRKEGQNVTLSCEQNLNHDAMYWYRQDPGQGLRLIYYSQIVNDFQKGDIAEGYSVSREKKESFPLTVTSAQKNPTAFYLCASSPGGHFSAPLHFGNGTRLTVT.

The DNA of the CDR3 is TGTGCCAGTAGTAGTCAGGTTTTTAAGACTGGGGCCAACGTCCTGACTTTC. It codes for CASSSQVFKTGANVLTF. V is TRBV19 and J is TRBJ2-6, with D hard to call. V gave up 4 bases and J gave up 2 bases, with 15 bases separating them. The germline CDR1 and CDR2 sequences are LNHDA and SQIVND (reference sequence). This CDR3 contains 17 residues.

As DNA, the CDR3 is TGTGCCAGTAGTAACCCCCACAGGGTTGAGACCCAGTACTTC. Translated: CASSNPHRVETQYF. V gene TRBV19 combines with J gene TRBJ2-5; D is perhaps TRBD1 (6 bases). The V gene's germline CDR1 is LNHDA and CDR2 SQIVND (reference sequence). The V and J ends lost 4 bases and 5 bases respectively, with 14 bases between them. The CDR3 loop spans 14 amino acids.

CDR3 in amino acids: CASSLARERNGYTF. DNA for the CDR3: TGCGCCAGCAGCTTGGCCAGGGAACGGAATGGCTACACCTTC. This chain links TRBV5-1 with TRBJ1-2, with D tentatively TRBD1 (5 bases). Trimming took off 0 bases at V and 6 bases at J, with 12 bases between the two ends. The CDR3 spans 14 residues. CDR1 and CDR2 from the germline V gene are SGHRS and YFSETQ. Filled out from reference TRBV5-1 and TRBJ1-2, the complete variable domain reads KAGVTQTPRYLIKTRGQQVTLSCSPISGHRSVSWYQQTPGQGLQFLFEYFSETQRNKGNFPGRFSGRQFSNSRSEMNVSTLELGDSALYLCASSLARERNGYTFGSGTRLTVV.

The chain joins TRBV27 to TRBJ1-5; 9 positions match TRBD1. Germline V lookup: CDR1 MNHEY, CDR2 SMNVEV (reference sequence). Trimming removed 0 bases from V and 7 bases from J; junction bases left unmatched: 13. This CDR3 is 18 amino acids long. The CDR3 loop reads CASSLSPGQGGIGQPQHF. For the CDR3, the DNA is TGTGCCAGCAGTTTATCGCCGGGACAGGGAGGGATTGGGCAGCCCCAGCATTTT.